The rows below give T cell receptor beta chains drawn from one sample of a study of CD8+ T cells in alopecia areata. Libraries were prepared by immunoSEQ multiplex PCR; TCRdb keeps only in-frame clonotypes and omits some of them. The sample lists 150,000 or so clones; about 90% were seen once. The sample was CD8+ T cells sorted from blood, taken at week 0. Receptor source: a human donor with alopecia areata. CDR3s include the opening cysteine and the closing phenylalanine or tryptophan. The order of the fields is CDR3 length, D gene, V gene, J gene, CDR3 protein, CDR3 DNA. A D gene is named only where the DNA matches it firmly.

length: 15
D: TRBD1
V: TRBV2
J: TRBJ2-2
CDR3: CASSEGQGSTGELFF
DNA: TGTGCCAGCAGTGAGGGACAGGGGAGCACCGGGGAGCTGTTTTTT

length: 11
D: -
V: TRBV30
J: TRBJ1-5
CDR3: CACGENQPQHF
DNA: TGTGCCTGCGGGGAGAATCAGCCCCAGCATTTT

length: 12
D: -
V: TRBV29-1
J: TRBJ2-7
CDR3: CSVEDQDYEQYF
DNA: TGCAGCGTTGAAGATCAGGACTACGAGCAGTACTTC

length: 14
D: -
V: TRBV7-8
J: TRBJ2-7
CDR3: CASSFGGAGWEQYF
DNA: TGTGCCAGCAGCTTTGGGGGCGCAGGATGGGAGCAGTACTTC

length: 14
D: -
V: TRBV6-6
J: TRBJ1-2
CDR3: CASSYSRPNYGYTF
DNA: TGTGCCAGCAGTTACTCGCGACCTAACTATGGCTACACCTTC

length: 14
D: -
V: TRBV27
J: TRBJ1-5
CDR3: CASRPGQSNQPQHF
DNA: TGTGCCAGCAGACCCGGACAGAGCAATCAGCCCCAGCATTTT

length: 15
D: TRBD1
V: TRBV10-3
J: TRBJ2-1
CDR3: CAISGDPTGGNEQFF
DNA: TGTGCCATCAGTGGGGACCCAACAGGGGGGAATGAGCAGTTCTTC

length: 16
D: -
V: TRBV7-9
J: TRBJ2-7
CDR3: CASSPRMPRGDDEQYF
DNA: TGTGCCAGCAGCCCCCGGATGCCCAGGGGTGACGACGAGCAGTACTTC

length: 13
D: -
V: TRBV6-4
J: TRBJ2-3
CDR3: CASSEGTTDTQYF
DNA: TGTGCCAGCAGTGAGGGAACAACAGATACGCAGTATTTT

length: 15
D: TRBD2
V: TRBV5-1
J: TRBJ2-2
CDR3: CASSSREGKFGELFF
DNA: TGCGCCAGCAGCTCCAGGGAGGGAAAATTCGGGGAGCTGTTTTTT